One and the same sample provided the 21 T cell receptor beta chains below, sequenced in a study of shared clonotypes between healthy human individuals. Method: immunoSEQ multiplex PCR; TCRdb's copy keeps in-frame clones and lacks some. This sample yields millions of clones, of which 90% to 95% are seen a single time; 0.35% to 0.5% belongs to the top ten. Sequenced input: naive CD4+ T cells from PBMCs. As for subset: CD45RA+ positively selected. The receptors derive from a man aged 18 to 35 in good health. Some clones in this sample may be carry-over from other donors' samples.

Points on this clone: This sample also contains other DNA sequences that code for the same CDR3. V and J are TRBV5-1 and TRBJ2-5; 10 nucleotides agree with TRBD1. CDR3 length equals 16 residues. Germline V gene lookup returns CDR1 SGHRS and CDR2 YFSETQ. Trimming cost V 0 bases and J 5 bases; bases outside gene matches: 7. The DNA of the CDR3 is TGCGCCAGCAGCTTGGTAGGACAGGGGGTCGGGGAGACCCAGTACTTC. Translation: CASSLVGQGVGETQYF.

Regarding this clone: The sample carries other DNA sequences with the same CDR3. The chain is built from TRBV28 and TRBJ1-2; D might be TRBD1 (6 bases). CDR3 length equals 13 residues. V was pared by 2 bases and J by 8 bases, with 12 bases between. CDR1 MDHEN and CDR2 SYDVKM come from the germline V gene. DNA for the CDR3: TGTGCCAGCAGTTTAACAGGGATCTACGGCTACACCTTC. Its translation: CASSLTGIYGYTF.

The chain links TRBV29-1 to TRBJ2-1; the D is unclear. The germline V gene has CDR1 SQVTM and CDR2 ANQGSEA. The CDR3 has 9 residues. V was pared by 3 bases and J by 12 bases, with 6 bases between. The CDR3: CSVEARQFF. The CDR3 bases are TGCAGCGTTGAGGCTAGGCAGTTCTTC.

The chain recombines TRBV29-1 with TRBJ1-5; TRBD1 might be the D (5 bases). The ends were cut back, 4 bases at V and 2 bases at J, with 12 bases in the middle. The germline gives CDR1 SQVTM, CDR2 ANQGSEA. There are 14 residues in the CDR3. CDR3 nucleotides: TGCAGCGTTGGTGGGGGGGAGCGCAATCAGCCCCAGCATTTT. It yields the protein CSVGGGERNQPQHF. Full variable domain (outside the CDR3, taken from reference TRBV29-1 and TRBJ1-5): SAVISQKPSRDICQRGTSLTIQCQVDSQVTMMFWYRQQPGQSLTLIATANQGSEATYESGFVIDKFPISRPNLTFSTLTVSNMSPEDSSIYLCSVGGGERNQPQHFGDGTRLSIL.

The chain couples TRBV5-4 to TRBJ2-1; D is undetermined. This CDR3 comprises 15 residues. Germline V lookup: CDR1 SGHNT, CDR2 YYREEE (reference sequence). V was shortened by 4 bases and J by 2 bases, with 13 bases between the two germline ends. Here the CDR3 reads CASSNGPSTYNEQFF. CDR3 DNA: TGTGCCAGCAGCAACGGCCCCTCGACCTACAATGAGCAGTTCTTC.

The chain employs TRBV10-3 and TRBJ2-7; 7 nucleotides line up with TRBD2. Germline trimming cut 4 bases from V and 4 bases from J; bases unmatched to any gene: 10. Germline V CDR1 and CDR2: ENHRY, SYGVKD. CDR3 length equals 15 residues. The CDR3 loop is CAISAHLAALYEQYF. CDR3 coding DNA: TGTGCCATCAGTGCCCACCTAGCGGCTTTGTACGAGCAGTACTTC.

J is TRBJ1-5 and V is TRBV6-5; 7 bases agree with TRBD1. Per germline, CDR1 MNHEY and CDR2 SVGAGI. V shed 8 bases and J 5 bases; nucleotides not matched to a gene: 6. The CDR3 covers 13 residues. The DNA for the CDR3 is TGTGCCAGCTCCCGGGACAGTTATCAGCCCCAGCATTTT. This gives the protein CASSRDSYQPQHF.

The rearrangement uses TRBV11-1 and TRBJ2-7, with D possibly matching TRBD2 (7 bases). V was trimmed by 5 bases and J by 5 bases, leaving 22 bases between them. Germline values: CDR1 SGHAT, CDR2 FQDESV (reference sequence). The CDR3 consists of 16 residues. The CDR3 nucleotides are TGTGCCAGCAGCATCTCGGGGGCCGGGGGGTACCACGAGCAGTACTTC. Residues: CASSISGAGGYHEQYF.

The V gene is TRBV13, the J gene TRBJ1-4; a possible D gene is TRBD1 (5 bases). The CDR3 is 14 residues long. Germline CDR1 is PRHDT and CDR2 is FYEKMQ (reference sequence). Trimming removed 0 bases from V and 5 bases from J, with 7 bases in between. The CDR3 region has the DNA TGTGCCAGCAGCTTAGGCCGACAGAATGAAAAACTGTTTTTT. Its translation: CASSLGRQNEKLFF.

This clone showed up just once. The chain has TRBV18 and TRBJ2-1; 8 bases match TRBD2. V lost 1 base and J lost 1; bases outside the gene matches: 3. Germline V CDR1 and CDR2: KGHSH, LQKENI. The CDR3 is 16 residues long. This CDR3 reads CASSPLTSVSYNEQFF. CDR3 nucleotide sequence: TGTGCCAGCTCACCACTGACTAGCGTATCCTACAATGAGCAGTTCTTC.

With regard to this clone: Other DNA variants within this sample encode the same CDR3. The rearrangement joins TRBV7-9 to TRBJ1-5; D call uncertain. This CDR3 comprises 13 residues. Germline V gives CDR1 SEHNR, CDR2 FQNEAQ (reference sequence). V was clipped by 1 base and J by 4 bases, with 5 bases between them. The CDR3: CASSLGLNQPQHF. The DNA for the CDR3 is TGTGCCAGCAGCTTAGGGCTAAATCAGCCCCAGCATTTT.

This chain joins TRBV23-1 and TRBJ2-7, with unresolved D. TRBV23-1 is reported as an ORF; its role is uncertain. V dropped 7 bases and J dropped 0 bases, with 13 bases sitting between them. This CDR3 spans 14 amino acids. This CDR3 reads CASNRRADSYEQYF. DNA for the CDR3: TGCGCCAGCAATCGACGAGCAGACTCCTACGAGCAGTACTTC.

The sample holds one count of this clone. The rearrangement joins TRBV28 to TRBJ2-5; 16 bases match TRBD2. CDR1 and CDR2 from the germline V gene are MDHEN and SYDVKM. The CDR3 runs 19 residues. V gave up 6 bases and J gave up 11 bases; unmatched junction bases: 21. DNA for the CDR3: TGTGCCAGCAGGATTCCCGGGACTAGCGGGAGGGGCCTCAGACATGAGCAGTACTTC. Encoded protein: CASRIPGTSGRGLRHEQYF.

The chain employs TRBV5-1 and TRBJ1-5; 7 bases are a match to TRBD1. CDR1 SGHRS and CDR2 YFSETQ come from the germline V gene. The CDR3 is made up of 15 amino acids. The V and J ends lost 4 bases and 1 base, in that order; junction bases with no gene match: 5. The CDR3 nucleotides read TGCGCCAGCAGCATCGGGACAGCCAGCAATCAGCCCCAGCATTTT. It encodes CASSIGTASNQPQHF.

The genes are TRBV19 and TRBJ1-5; D gene uncertain. Germline-derived CDR1 and CDR2 are LNHDA and SQIVND (reference sequence). The V end lost 5 bases, the J end lost 7 bases, and 12 bases lay between the germline ends. CDR3 size: 13 residues. In DNA, the CDR3 is TGTGCCAGTAGTCGGACGGCAATCCAGCCCCAGCATTTT. It encodes CASSRTAIQPQHF.

This clone was counted only a few times. The sample contains more than one DNA sequence encoding this CDR3. This sequence joins TRBV19 and TRBJ1-5; D is unresolved. The V gene lost 6 bases and the J gene lost 10 bases, with 10 bases spanning the gap. CDR1 and CDR2 from the germline V gene are LNHDA and SQIVND (reference sequence). This CDR3 has 11 amino acids. CDR3 in amino acids: CASSERGPQHF. DNA for the CDR3: TGTGCCAGTAGCGAGAGAGGACCCCAGCATTTT.

The chain combines TRBV6-5 with TRBJ2-7; the D is unclear. Germline lookup yields CDR1 MNHEY and CDR2 SVGAGI. V was pared by 5 bases and J by 6 bases, with 5 bases between. This CDR3 region has 10 residues. Written as DNA, the CDR3 is TGTGCCAGCAGTAGTGCCGAGCAGTACTTC. Residues: CASSSAEQYF.

The rearrangement uses TRBV5-1 and TRBJ2-1; 7 bases are a match to TRBD2. The germline V gene encodes CDR1 SGHRS and CDR2 YFSETQ. The J segment lost 8 bases and the V segment lost 0 bases, leaving 8 bases of the junction unmatched. This CDR3 has 15 residues. CDR3 DNA sequence: TGCGCCAGCAGCTTGGTAGGGGAGGGCCGGGATGAGCAGTTCTTC. Translated, it gives CASSLVGEGRDEQFF. Full variable domain (outside the CDR3, taken from reference TRBV5-1 and TRBJ2-1): KAGVTQTPRYLIKTRGQQVTLSCSPISGHRSVSWYQQTPGQGLQFLFEYFSETQRNKGNFPGRFSGRQFSNSRSEMNVSTLELGDSALYLCASSLVGEGRDEQFFGPGTRLTVL.

CDR3 DNA: TGTGCCAGCGAAAGAACCTCTGGGGCCAACGTCCTGACTTTC. Protein sequence: CASERTSGANVLTF. The rearrangement uses TRBV11-2 and TRBJ2-6; D not certain. V was trimmed by 8 bases and J by 0 bases, leaving 8 bases between them. This CDR3 spans 14 amino acids. Germline loops: CDR1 SGHAT, CDR2 FQNNGV.

The genes are TRBV18 and TRBJ2-1; no reliable D call. Germline CDR1 is KGHSH and CDR2 is LQKENI. CDR3 length: 14 residues. Trimming took 2 bases from V and 9 from J, leaving 14 bases between them. The CDR3 here is CASSPSETAGEQFF. The CDR3 DNA sequence: TGTGCCAGCTCACCATCGGAAACTGCCGGTGAGCAGTTCTTC.

For the CDR3, the DNA is TGTGCCAGCTCACCCAGGGTCCACTCGAACACCGGGGAGCTGTTTTTT. The encoded protein is CASSPRVHSNTGELFF. The V gene is TRBV18, the J gene TRBJ2-2; weak D call: TRBD1 (5 bases). Germline-derived CDR1 and CDR2 are KGHSH and LQKENI. The CDR3 sequence is 16 residues long. V lost 3 bases, J lost 0 bases, and 11 bases lay in between.